These 2 T cell receptor beta chains share one sample of origin, sequenced in a study of T cell changes during pregnancy in multiple sclerosis. Data came from immunoSEQ multiplex PCR; TCRdb stores just in-frame clones and leaves some out. The data show about 120,000 clones, with roughly 90% seen just once and 1.5% held by the top ten. The sequences come from peripheral blood, collected in the third trimester of pregnancy. These receptors were collected from a female donor with multiple sclerosis, enrolled in a pregnancy study.

This chain joins TRBV19 and TRBJ1-5; 7 nucleotides line up with TRBD1. With 7 bases clipped from V and 0 bases from J, the junction kept 9 bases outside the gene matches. Germline lookup yields CDR1 LNHDA and CDR2 SQIVND (reference sequence). CDR3 size: 16 residues. CDR3 nucleotide sequence: TGTGCCAGTACTCTCAGGGGGGCAATTAGCAATCAGCCCCAGCATTTT. Translated: CASTLRGAISNQPQHF.

The gene calls are TRBV7-2 and TRBJ2-7, with 11 nucleotides matching TRBD2. Germline CDR1 and CDR2: SGHTA and FQGNSA. J lost 4 bases, V lost 5 bases, and 4 bases had no gene match. The CDR3 runs to 14 residues. CDR3 sequence reads: CASSPRTSGYEQYF. CDR3 nucleotides: TGTGCCAGCAGCCCTCGGACTAGCGGGTACGAGCAGTACTTC.